This passage covers 5 T cell receptor beta chains from one sample sequenced in a study of Ad26.COV2.S vaccination and SARS-CoV-2 variants. Described treatment: some 20 received Ad26.COV2.S at low or high dose, single or two shots; 5 received placebo; per-sample allocation not given. Sampling was done on day 63 after the first vaccine or placebo injection. The table came from immunoSEQ multiplex PCR; TCRdb's copy has only in-frame clones and leaves some out. The sample lists roughly 680,000 clones; roughly 90% were seen once. The specimen comprised peripheral blood, sampled in a trial of Ad26.COV2.S vaccine versus placebo. These receptor sequences come from a person between 18 and 60 years old who received the Ad26.COV2.S COVID-19 vaccine or a placebo.

The chain carries TRBV5-8 and TRBJ1-1, with unresolved D. Trimming removed 2 bases at V and 0 bases at J, with 8 bases between. Germline assignment: CDR1 SGHTS and CDR2 YDEGEE. This CDR3 has 14 amino acids. In nucleotides, the CDR3 is TGTGCCAGCAGCTTTTGGGTCATGAACACTGAAGCTTTCTTT. This codes for CASSFWVMNTEAFF. Full variable domain (missing parts from reference TRBV5-8 and TRBJ1-1): EAGVTQSPTHLIKTRGQQATLRCSPISGHTSVYWYQQALGLGLQFLLWYDEGEERNRGNFPPRFSGRQFPNYSSELNVNALELEDSALYLCASSFWVMNTEAFFGQGTRLTVV.

This clone came up a few times. The chain has TRBV29-1 and TRBJ2-7, with a possible D match to TRBD2 (6 bases). The V end lost 7 bases, the J end lost 2 bases, and 15 bases lay between the germline ends. CDR3 length: 13 residues. Germline values: CDR1 SQVTM, CDR2 ANQGSEA. The CDR3 region has the DNA TGCAGCGGAGTAGCGGAACCGACCTACGAGCAGTACTTC. It codes for CSGVAEPTYEQYF.

The chain couples TRBV5-1 to TRBJ1-1; no reliable D call. This CDR3 is 15 amino acids long. V was cut by 4 bases and J by 5 bases, with 18 bases left in between. Germline lookup yields CDR1 SGHRS and CDR2 YFSETQ. CDR3 region: CASSLTRLSGTEAFF. DNA for the CDR3: TGCGCCAGCAGCCTGACGAGGCTGTCGGGAACTGAAGCTTTCTTT.

V and J are TRBV9 and TRBJ2-1; TRBD2 aligns across 7 bases. CDR3 size: 16 residues. CDR1 is SGDLS, CDR2 YYNGEE, per germline. J lost 4 bases, V lost 1 base, and 8 bases had no gene match. This chain's CDR3 is CASSVRRGGNYNEQFF. Here the CDR3 DNA reads TGTGCCAGCAGCGTACGGAGGGGAGGGAATTACAATGAGCAGTTCTTC.

The J gene is TRBJ2-5, the V gene TRBV15, with a tentative D call TRBD1 (5 bases). This CDR3 has 14 amino acids. V lost 9 bases and J 1 base, leaving 15 bases between the germline ends. Germline V CDR1 and CDR2: LNHNV, YYDKDF (reference sequence). The chain's CDR3 is CATQSRQSQETQYF. The DNA of the CDR3 is TGTGCCACACAATCTCGACAGTCCCAAGAGACCCAGTACTTC.